One sample yielded the 28 T cell receptor beta chains listed below, sequenced in a study of cytomegalovirus exposure and HLA in healthy donors (dated by TCRdb to 2016 to 2017). Libraries were constructed by the immunoSEQ multiplex PCR assay. For the multiplex PCR, a mixture combining 60 forward primers for TCR Vbeta segments and 13 reverse primers for TCR Jbeta segments was used. TCRdb mirrors the immuneACCESS table, restricted to in-frame sequences. Some clones are absent from its copies; in checked studies, under half trace to an unresolved V gene, and the reason for the others is unknown. Recorded for this sample are about 150,000 clones; 65% to 85% of them occurred a single time. The ten biggest clones cover more than 3.5% of the sample. What was sequenced was PBMCs. The receptor source for this set is a woman in her 40s in good health and CMV-seropositive.

V is TRBV10-3 and J is TRBJ2-3, with D perhaps matching TRBD1 (6 bases). The V and J ends lost 6 bases and 2 bases respectively, with 15 bases between them. Germline loops: CDR1 ENHRY, CDR2 SYGVKD. This CDR3 has 15 residues. The CDR3, as DNA: TGTGCCATCAGATGGGCAGGGGCTTCCACAGATACGCAGTATTTT. This sequence encodes CAIRWAGASTDTQYF.

V and J are TRBV19 and TRBJ2-1, with 10 positions matching TRBD2. V lost 0 bases and J lost 2; bases outside the gene matches: 13. CDR1 LNHDA and CDR2 SQIVND come from the germline V gene (reference sequence). The CDR3 extends over 20 amino acids. In DNA, the CDR3 is TGTGCCAGTAGTATAGACCACGGGACTAGCGTAAAGGCCACCTACAATGAGCAGTTCTTC. The encoded protein is CASSIDHGTSVKATYNEQFF.

The V and J genes are TRBV14 and TRBJ2-1; TRBD2 matches at 8 bases. The CDR3 consists of 12 residues. J lost 3 bases, V lost 8 bases, and 0 bases had no gene match. Germline CDR1 is SGHDN and CDR2 is FVKESK. In DNA form, the CDR3 reads TGTGCCAGCCGGGAGGGCTACAATGAGCAGTTCTTC. Its translation is CASREGYNEQFF.

The V and J genes are TRBV4-3 and TRBJ2-1, with 9 bases fitting TRBD1. V was clipped by 4 bases and J by 8 bases; unmatched bases: 9. The CDR3 runs to 15 residues. The V gene's germline CDR1 is LGHNA and CDR2 YSLEER. The CDR3 DNA reads TGCGCCAGCAGCCCCGGGACAGGGACACAATATGAGCAGTTCTTC. It codes for CASSPGTGTQYEQFF.

This chain uses TRBV9 with TRBJ1-5; D might be TRBD1 (6 bases). V was trimmed by 0 bases and J by 5 bases, leaving 12 bases between them. Looked up from germline, CDR1 is SGDLS and CDR2 is YYNGEE. The CDR3 sequence is 15 residues long. The CDR3 sequence: CASSVGGGPYQPQHF. The DNA of the CDR3 is TGTGCCAGCAGCGTAGGCGGGGGCCCTTATCAGCCCCAGCATTTT.

The rearrangement uses TRBV5-6 and TRBJ1-2, with 12 bases matching TRBD1. The germline gives CDR1 SGHDT, CDR2 YYEEEE. There are 17 residues in the CDR3. The ends lost 6 bases at V and 5 bases at J; junction bases unmatched: 14. The CDR3 bases are TGTGCCAGCATCCCCGGGACAGGGGGCGCTTCTGTATATGGCTACACCTTC. As protein: CASIPGTGGASVYGYTF.

This clone appeared once. The chain is built from TRBV4-1 and TRBJ1-2; 8 bases are shared with TRBD1. Germline values: CDR1 MGHRA, CDR2 YSYEKL. This CDR3 comprises 15 residues. The ends lost 4 bases at V and 8 bases at J; junction bases unmatched: 12. The CDR3 sequence: CASSPNWGTGSGYTF. Written as DNA, the CDR3 is TGCGCCAGCAGCCCCAATTGGGGGACAGGTAGCGGCTACACCTTC.

The chain employs TRBV4-1 and TRBJ2-3; 8 bases fit TRBD2. CDR3 length: 16 residues. V was pared by 1 base and J by 4 bases, with 7 bases of the junction left unmatched. Germline CDR1 and CDR2: MGHRA and YSYEKL. The CDR3 coding sequence is TGCGCCAGCAGCCAAGTTAAAGCGGGGGATTCAGATACGCAGTATTTT. It translates to CASSQVKAGDSDTQYF.

J is TRBJ1-1 and V is TRBV6-1; D ambiguous. V lost 3 bases, J lost 1 base, and 9 bases lay in between. CDR3 length: 14 residues. Germline CDR1 and CDR2: MNHNS and SASEGT. CDR3 loop: CASSDRVGNTEAFF. DNA for the CDR3: TGTGCCAGCAGTGATCGGGTGGGGAACACTGAAGCTTTCTTT.

V gene TRBV30 combines with J gene TRBJ2-6; unclear D gene. This CDR3 region has 12 residues. Germline V lookup: CDR1 GTSNPN, CDR2 SVGIG (reference sequence). Trimming cost V 4 bases and J 4 bases, with 5 bases left between them. The CDR3 loop is CAWTAGANVLTF. DNA of the CDR3: TGTGCCTGGACTGCGGGGGCCAACGTCCTGACTTTC. The full variable domain, with the rest looked up from reference TRBV30 and TRBJ2-6, is SQTIHQWPATLVQPVGSPLSLECTVEGTSNPNLYWYRQAAGRGLQLLFYSVGIGQISSEVPQNLSASRPQDRQFILSSKKLLLSDSGFYLCAWTAGANVLTFGAGSRLTVL.

The rearrangement uses TRBV19 and TRBJ1-5; D not resolved. V shed 9 bases and J shed 7 bases, with 10 bases lying between them. This CDR3 has 11 residues. Germline V gene data show CDR1 as LNHDA and CDR2 as SQIVND (reference sequence). Here the CDR3 DNA reads TGTGCCAGCCGGAGAATGCAGCCCCAGCATTTT. It specifies CASRRMQPQHF.

This clone showed up just a few times. The chain has TRBV5-4 and TRBJ2-3; TRBD2 agrees at 12 bases. In germline, CDR1 is SGHNT, CDR2 YYREEE (reference sequence). The CDR3 is made up of 16 amino acids. Germline trimming cut 0 bases from V and 4 bases from J; bases unmatched to any gene: 3. CDR3 DNA: TGTGCCAGCAGCTTGGGGACTAGCGGGATAGCAGATACGCAGTATTTT. This encodes CASSLGTSGIADTQYF.

This sequence joins TRBV5-4 and TRBJ2-7; tentative D call: TRBD2 (6 bases). Germline loops: CDR1 SGHNT, CDR2 YYREEE (reference sequence). V was pared by 0 bases and J by 3 bases, with 7 bases between. The CDR3 consists of 13 residues. DNA of the CDR3: TGTGCCAGCAGCTTGGGGGGGGACTACGAGCAGTACTTC. Protein sequence: CASSLGGDYEQYF.

The rearrangement uses TRBV6-1 and TRBJ2-7, with D possibly matching TRBD2 (5 bases). Trimming removed 7 bases from V and 0 bases from J, with 10 bases in between. The germline CDR1 and CDR2 sequences are MNHNS and SASEGT. The CDR3 sequence is 13 residues long. The CDR3 protein is CASTAGNSYEQYF. In DNA, the CDR3 is TGTGCCAGCACCGCCGGGAACTCCTACGAGCAGTACTTC.

This chain connects TRBV9 to TRBJ2-5; D perhaps matches TRBD2 (6 bases). The germline CDR1 and CDR2 sequences are SGDLS and YYNGEE. V was trimmed by 4 bases and J by 11 bases, leaving 12 bases between them. CDR3 length equals 11 residues. CDR3: CASSLTREQYF. The CDR3 DNA sequence: TGTGCCAGCAGCCTCACTCGGGAGCAGTACTTC. Based on the CDR3 plus reference TRBV9 and TRBJ2-5, the full variable domain is DSGVTQTPKHLITATGQRVTLRCSPRSGDLSVYWYQQSLDQGLQFLIQYYNGEERAKGNILERFSAQQFPDLHSELNLSSLELGDSALYFCASSLTREQYFGPGTRLLVL.

The chain employs TRBV5-1 and TRBJ2-1; 10 bases are a match to TRBD1. After removal of 0 bases from V and 10 bases from J, the junction contained 10 bases not matched to a gene. The CDR3 runs 16 residues. Looked up from germline, CDR1 is SGHRS and CDR2 is YFSETQ. The CDR3, as DNA: TGCGCCAGCAGCTTGGTAGGACAGGGGGGTCGTAGGGAGCAGTTCTTC. This translates into CASSLVGQGGRREQFF.

This clone was detected only a few times. V and J are TRBV5-6 and TRBJ2-5, with 7 nucleotides matching TRBD1. The V segment lost 4 bases and the J segment 1 base; nucleotides outside the gene matches: 4. The CDR3 is 14 residues long. Per the germline V gene, CDR1 is SGHDT and CDR2 is YYEEEE. The DNA for the CDR3 is TGTGCCAGCAGCCAAGGGACAGCCCAAGAGACCCAGTACTTC. Protein sequence: CASSQGTAQETQYF.

This clone was observed a single time. The V call is TRBV14, the J call TRBJ2-7, with 7 bases identical to TRBD1. Germline lookup yields CDR1 SGHDN and CDR2 FVKESK. V lost 4 bases to trimming and J lost 2 bases; unmatched junction nucleotides: 5. CDR3 size: 14 residues. The CDR3 protein is CASSLWTGPYEQYF. The DNA for the CDR3 is TGTGCCAGCAGCCTGTGGACAGGACCCTACGAGCAGTACTTC.

This chain links TRBV28 with TRBJ2-4; 12 bases are a match to TRBD2. With 6 bases clipped from V and 0 bases from J, the junction kept 9 bases outside the gene matches. The CDR3 length is 18 residues. Germline V CDR1 and CDR2: MDHEN, SYDVKM. The CDR3 protein is CASRLRTSGKLAKNIQYF. The CDR3 nucleotides are TGTGCCAGCAGACTCCGGACTAGCGGGAAACTAGCCAAAAACATTCAGTACTTC.

The chain joins TRBV30 to TRBJ1-2; possible D gene TRBD1, 5 bases. Germline V gives CDR1 GTSNPN, CDR2 SVGIG (reference sequence). The CDR3 contains 13 residues. V lost 5 bases and J lost 4, with 14 bases in between. The CDR3 protein is CAWARQSGYGYTF. CDR3 in DNA: TGTGCCTGGGCCCGACAGTCTGGCTATGGCTACACCTTC.

The chain combines TRBV10-2 with TRBJ2-5, with D possibly TRBD2 on 5 matching bases. The closer fit of TRBJ2-7 to the DNA end suggests the J call may be wrong. There are 14 residues in the CDR3. CDR1 and CDR2 from the germline V gene are WSHSY and SAAADI. CDR3 bases: TGCGCCAGCAGTGAGTCAGGGAGATCCTACGAGCAGTACTTC. Translated: CASSESGRSYEQYF.

This clone was found a few times. CDR3 bases: TGTGCCAGCAGTGAAGCGCCCGGACAGACCTATGGCTACACCTTC. Its protein product is CASSEAPGQTYGYTF. The gene calls are TRBV2 and TRBJ1-2; a weak D match, TRBD1 (6 bases). The length of the CDR3 is 15 residues. Trimming took 0 bases from V and 4 from J, leaving 12 bases between them. Germline CDR1 is SNHLY and CDR2 is FYNNEI.

This clone came up once. The chain joins TRBV5-6 to TRBJ2-3; TRBD1 aligns across 10 bases. J was trimmed by 3 bases and V by 3 bases; bases with no gene match: 1. The CDR3 contains 14 residues. Germline CDR1 SGHDT, CDR2 YYEEEE. The CDR3 DNA follows: TGTGCCAGCAGCTCGGGACAGGGGACAGATACGCAGTATTTT. Encoded protein: CASSSGQGTDTQYF.

This sequence joins TRBV28 and TRBJ2-7, with D possibly TRBD2 on 6 matching bases. Trimming took 3 bases from V and 0 from J, leaving 21 bases between them. This CDR3 spans 18 amino acids. Germline V gives CDR1 MDHEN, CDR2 SYDVKM. CDR3 residues: CASSLKGGGTASSYEQYF. For the CDR3, the DNA is TGTGCCAGCAGTTTGAAAGGAGGAGGGACCGCTAGCTCCTACGAGCAGTACTTC.

This chain links TRBV28 with TRBJ2-1; 12 bases align to TRBD2. This CDR3 has 12 residues. CDR1 and CDR2 (germline): MDHEN, SYDVKM. V lost 5 bases and J lost 10; bases outside the gene matches: 0. The CDR3 bases are TGTGCCAGCAGTGGACTAGCGGGGGAGCAGTTCTTC. It encodes CASSGLAGEQFF.

The chain is built from TRBV5-4 and TRBJ2-1; no definite D call. The CDR3 sequence is 14 residues long. V was cut by 3 bases and J by 4 bases, with 11 bases left in between. The germline gives CDR1 SGHNT, CDR2 YYREEE (reference sequence). The CDR3, as DNA: TGTGCCAGCAGCTCATTTGGCAGTTACAATGAGCAGTTCTTC. Its translation is CASSSFGSYNEQFF.

The chain carries TRBV6-6 and TRBJ1-2; weak D call: TRBD1 (5 bases). Germline CDR1 is MNHNY and CDR2 is SVGAGI (reference sequence). The CDR3 totals 14 residues. V shed 5 bases and J shed 4 bases, with 14 bases lying between them. CDR3 nucleotide sequence: TGTGCCAGCAGTGGGGAGGACACGCGCTATGGCTACACCTTC. Translated, it gives CASSGEDTRYGYTF.

This clone was found once. The CDR3, as DNA: TGTGCCAGCCTGATAGCGGGGGGTGCAGATACGCAGTATTTT. It yields the protein CASLIAGGADTQYF. This rearrangement joins TRBV6-1 to TRBJ2-3; TRBD2 agrees at 10 bases. Trimming took 8 bases from V and 4 from J; bases not matched to a gene: 6. Germline V gene data show CDR1 as MNHNS and CDR2 as SASEGT. CDR3 length: 14 amino acids.